The rows below give T cell receptor beta chains drawn from one sample of a study of cytomegalovirus exposure and HLA in healthy donors. Sequenced by immunoSEQ multiplex PCR; TCRdb stores in-frame clones only, minus some. In total, the table holds 150,000 to 200,000 clones. The material sequenced was PBMCs. The receptors here all came from a woman aged 60-70 years in good health and CMV-seronegative. Both conserved end residues are trimmed from each CDR3. Each record gives: V gene, CDR3 protein.

V: TRBV5-4; CDR3: ASSGLMGAEQF
V: TRBV30; CDR3: AWSGVSGIILGDEQY
V: TRBV5-4; CDR3: ASSLDRGSNQPQH
V: TRBV10-3; CDR3: ATVVSMNTEAF
V: TRBV27; CDR3: ASRFSAGNVYEQY
V: TRBV6-4; CDR3: ASQELAGASYEQY
V: TRBV12-5; CDR3: ASGPPGAKAEAF
V: TRBV7-9; CDR3: ASSLMGGEGEQY
V: TRBV14; CDR3: ASNRLAGYNEQF
V: TRBV4-1; CDR3: ASSQDPRRGTEAF
V: TRBV14; CDR3: ASAGTSGNSKSTDTQY
V: TRBV2; CDR3: ASSEIQDTDTQY
V: TRBV29-1; CDR3: SVETGDYEQY
V: TRBV30; CDR3: ACQIVSEVYEQY
V: TRBV10-3; CDR3: AISETIKGALGEKLF
V: TRBV4-1; CDR3: ASRSFKAGGASYNEQF
V: TRBV7-2; CDR3: ASSLAQVVDTIY
V: TRBV4-1; CDR3: ASSPRGVETQY
V: TRBV6-5; CDR3: ASSYRTGIGGYT
V: TRBV4-2; CDR3: ASSPSVNQETQY
V: TRBV11-1; CDR3: ASRQQGYELY
V: TRBV10-1; CDR3: ASSDGAGRETQY
V: TRBV11-3; CDR3: ASSLDSASGTDTQY
V: TRBV7-2; CDR3: ASSSRDRGGYEQY
V: TRBV5-1; CDR3: ASSLESPGGSRTEAF
V: TRBV19; CDR3: ASSTLSGRVLRDTGELF
V: TRBV28; CDR3: ASSLGSLANPYEQY
V: TRBV4-1; CDR3: ASSRREDNEKLF
V: TRBV5-1; CDR3: ASSLAGEFSYEQY
V: TRBV29-1; CDR3: SVLAGGPSEQF
V: TRBV4-1; CDR3: ASSQDAGRDGYT
V: TRBV15; CDR3: ATSWTGDGYT
V: TRBV6-5; CDR3: ASSLFRTGGEQY
V: TRBV5-6; CDR3: ASSLNLAGFGETQY
V: TRBV20-1; CDR3: SAGNYEQY
V: TRBV7-2; CDR3: ASSPRGIYEQY
V: TRBV6-6; CDR3: ASSYWQGPQGEQY
V: TRBV4-1; CDR3: ASSQEQGAGSYEQY
V: TRBV2; CDR3: ASNLAGGPYNEQF
V: TRBV27; CDR3: ASSSPAEANEKLF
V: TRBV6-5; CDR3: ASSYSGTQF
V: TRBV6-6; CDR3: ASIRAGDNTEAF
V: TRBV7-8; CDR3: ASSYRTGVDTGELF
V: TRBV6-5; CDR3: ASRTSGPYEQY
V: TRBV18; CDR3: ASSPLDREDGYT
V: TRBV11-2; CDR3: ASSSQGWGTEAF
V: TRBV6-1; CDR3: ASTRQGLNTEAF
V: TRBV11-2; CDR3: ASSLGRRTGARSYEQY
V: TRBV2; CDR3: ASSRDRGLPPNSNQPQH
V: TRBV4-1; CDR3: ASSPRDIWSYEQY
V: TRBV7-3; CDR3: ASSLAGGEQF
V: TRBV7-8; CDR3: ASSRGTSYEQY
V: TRBV10-1; CDR3: ASSVSRANTEAF
V: TRBV2; CDR3: ASLDGGHTEAF
V: TRBV6-5; CDR3: ASSDDREYTEAF
V: TRBV5-1; CDR3: ASSSLGDSSYEQY
V: TRBV19; CDR3: ASRTVTGGEQPQH